Listed here are 19 T cell receptor beta chains from one sample, sequenced in a study of blood T cell repertoires in COVID-19. Profiling relied on immunoSEQ multiplex PCR, and the TCRdb table lists in-frame clones only, not all of them. The sample consists of tens of thousands of clones, about 90% of them appearing once. The sample consisted of peripheral blood. The source is a man between 45 and 60 years old with active COVID-19.

The chain couples TRBV29-1 to TRBJ2-1; 9 positions agree with TRBD2. The CDR3 has 14 residues. Germline values: CDR1 SQVTM, CDR2 ANQGSEA. The trim removed 7 bases at V and 4 bases at J, leaving 8 bases unmatched. The DNA of the CDR3 is TGCAGCGCTAAGACTAGCGGAAATTACAATGAGCAGTTCTTC. The encoded protein is CSAKTSGNYNEQFF.

This clone was counted between two and nine times. The same CDR3 is also encoded by other DNA sequences in this sample. DNA for the CDR3: TGTGCCAGTAGTATGTTTGGAGGGGCGGGGAATCAGCCCCAGCATTTT. Amino acid sequence: CASSMFGGAGNQPQHF. The chain uses TRBV19 and TRBJ1-5; TRBD1 is a possible D gene (5 bases). Germline assignment: CDR1 LNHDA and CDR2 SQIVND (reference sequence). This CDR3 has 16 residues. V was pared by 3 bases and J by 4 bases, with 16 bases between.

The chain is built from TRBV5-6 and TRBJ2-7; 7 bases align to TRBD1. Germline lookup yields CDR1 SGHDT and CDR2 YYEEEE. The CDR3 loop spans 18 amino acids. V shed 4 bases and J 6 bases; nucleotides not matched to a gene: 22. The CDR3 loop is CASSPRGVGGYRGREQYF. The CDR3 bases are TGTGCCAGCAGCCCCCGAGGCGTCGGCGGATATAGGGGGCGCGAGCAGTACTTC.

This clone has only one observation. The CDR3 DNA follows: TGTGCCAGTAGTATAACGGGAAAAGCTTTCTTT. This encodes CASSITGKAFF. This rearrangement joins TRBV19 to TRBJ1-1; D not resolved. Deletions cut 2 bases from V and 9 bases from J, with 7 bases between. CDR3 length: 11 residues. Germline V gives CDR1 LNHDA, CDR2 SQIVND (reference sequence).

The CDR3 loop reads CASSPRVAVTQETQYF. As DNA, the CDR3 is TGTGCCAGCAGCCCCCGGGTAGCGGTAACTCAAGAGACCCAGTACTTC. V usage is TRBV11-1 and J usage is TRBJ2-5; D is perhaps TRBD2 (6 bases). Germline V CDR1 and CDR2: SGHAT, FQDESV (reference sequence). This CDR3 has 16 amino acids. Trimming left V 5 bases short and J 2 bases short, with 18 bases between. Filled out from reference TRBV11-1 and TRBJ2-5, the complete variable domain reads EAEVAQSPRYKITEKSQAVAFWCDPISGHATLYWYRQILGQGPELLVQFQDESVVDDSQLPKDRFSAERLKGVDSTLKIQPAELGDSAMYLCASSPRVAVTQETQYFGPGTRLLVL.

The chain combines TRBV7-2 with TRBJ2-3; 12 nucleotides agree with TRBD2. The CDR3 has 18 amino acids. CDR1 and CDR2 from the germline V gene are SGHTA and FQGNSA. V lost 5 bases, J lost 2 bases, and 11 bases stayed unmatched. The CDR3 is CASSARSPSGRATDTQYF. The CDR3 nucleotides read TGTGCCAGCAGCGCCCGTTCCCCTAGCGGGAGGGCCACAGATACGCAGTATTTT.

CDR3 nucleotides: TGTGCCAGCAGCGCCTGGGGGACAGGGGATGGCTACACCTTC. Its protein is CASSAWGTGDGYTF. The chain is built from TRBV9 and TRBJ1-2; 10 nucleotides match TRBD1. Germline CDR1 reads SGDLS; CDR2 reads YYNGEE. Trimming took 3 bases from V and 6 from J; bases not matched to a gene: 5. This CDR3 spans 14 amino acids.

This chain connects TRBV24-1 to TRBJ2-6; D is perhaps TRBD1 (6 bases). The CDR3 is 17 residues long. Germline V gene data show CDR1 as KGHDR and CDR2 as SFDVKD. V lost 5 bases to trimming and J lost 2 bases, with 15 bases between them. CDR3 region: CATSARTGSPGANVLTF. CDR3 DNA sequence: TGTGCCACCAGTGCCAGAACAGGGTCCCCTGGGGCCAACGTCCTGACTTTC.

This clone is a singleton in its sample. The chain links TRBV30 to TRBJ2-1, with 12 nucleotides matching TRBD2. V lost 2 bases and J lost 7; bases outside the gene matches: 12. Germline CDR1 and CDR2: GTSNPN and SVGIG (reference sequence). The CDR3 is 17 amino acids. CDR3 nucleotide sequence: TGTGCCTGGAGTCCTAGCGGGAGGGCCAGGTCGGGGAATGAGCAGTTCTTC. Translating gives CAWSPSGRARSGNEQFF.

The chain is built from TRBV11-2 and TRBJ2-7; 12 nucleotides agree with TRBD2. Germline lookup yields CDR1 SGHAT and CDR2 FQNNGV. Trimming at V came to 1 base and at J to 2 bases, leaving 6 bases not matched to a gene. The length of the CDR3 is 17 residues. CDR3 sequence: CASSLAIRTSGTYEQYF. In DNA form, the CDR3 reads TGTGCCAGCAGCTTAGCCATCCGGACTAGCGGGACCTACGAGCAGTACTTC.

This clone was detected only a few times. DNA for the CDR3: TGTGCCACCAGTGGGACAGGGGCCTACAATGAGCAGTTCTTC. Translation: CATSGTGAYNEQFF. The chain links TRBV24-1 to TRBJ2-1; 9 bases are shared with TRBD1. V trimming: 5 bases; J trimming: 2 bases; junction bases outside the gene matches: 0. Germline V gene data show CDR1 as KGHDR and CDR2 as SFDVKD. CDR3 size: 14 residues.

V usage is TRBV5-4 and J usage is TRBJ2-7; 13 bases are shared with TRBD2. Germline V lookup: CDR1 SGHNT, CDR2 YYREEE (reference sequence). This CDR3 has 15 residues. Germline trimming cut 1 base from V and 6 bases from J; bases unmatched to any gene: 4. The CDR3 is CASSLTSGRAREQYF. The CDR3 bases are TGTGCCAGCAGCTTGACTAGCGGGAGGGCACGCGAGCAGTACTTC.

In this sample, this clone turned up once. V and J are TRBV27 and TRBJ1-1; unclear D gene. Per germline, CDR1 MNHEY and CDR2 SMNVEV (reference sequence). Between the trimmed V and J ends, which lost 6 bases and 1 base, there was a span of 9 bases. The CDR3 has 13 residues. The DNA for the CDR3 is TGTGCCAGCAGACCCGCGGCGAACACTGAAGCTTTCTTT. Protein: CASRPAANTEAFF.

This clone was counted a few times. V usage is TRBV20-1 and J usage is TRBJ2-7; no reliable D call. The length of the CDR3 is 11 residues. Germline V lookup: CDR1 DFQATT, CDR2 SNEGSKA (reference sequence). Trimming pared 6 bases from V and 5 bases from J, leaving 11 bases between. The CDR3 DNA follows: TGCAGTGCCCCAATTCGAGACGAGCAGTACTTC. This sequence encodes CSAPIRDEQYF.

This chain uses TRBV12-3 or TRBV12-4 with TRBJ2-3; no firm D call. Trimming pared 8 bases from V and 4 bases from J, leaving 10 bases between. The CDR3 loop spans 12 amino acids. In nucleotides, the CDR3 is TGTGCCAGCCGAGAGCCCCCAGATACGCAGTATTTT. Translated, it gives CASREPPDTQYF.

V is TRBV4-1 and J is TRBJ2-7; 7 nucleotides match TRBD2. There are 14 residues in the CDR3. Germline V CDR1 and CDR2: MGHRA, YSYEKL. The V segment lost 3 bases and the J segment 6 bases; nucleotides outside the gene matches: 8. The chain's CDR3 is CASSQGLRNGEQYF. The CDR3, as DNA: TGCGCCAGCAGCCAGGGACTAAGGAATGGCGAGCAGTACTTC.

The gene calls are TRBV18 and TRBJ2-5, with D maybe TRBD1 (6 bases). The ends were cut back, 6 bases at V and 5 bases at J, with 22 bases in the middle. Germline-derived CDR1 and CDR2 are KGHSH and LQKENI. This CDR3 has 16 residues. The CDR3 loop is CASSPTIRGVRETQYF. CDR3 in DNA: TGTGCCAGCTCCCCTACGATCAGGGGCGTACGGGAGACCCAGTACTTC. Drawing the rest from reference TRBV18 and TRBJ2-5, the complete variable domain is NAGVMQNPRHLVRRRGQEARLRCSPMKGHSHVYWYRQLPEEGLKFMVYLQKENIIDESGMPKERFSAEFPKEGPSILRIQQVVRGDSAAYFCASSPTIRGVRETQYFGPGTRLLVL.

This clone was detected only a few times. The chain combines TRBV6-4 with TRBJ1-2; 7 bases align to TRBD1. The length of the CDR3 is 15 residues. V dropped 5 bases and J dropped 7; count of bases not matched to a gene: 13. Germline assignment: CDR1 MRHNA and CDR2 SNTAGT. The CDR3 nucleotides read TGTGCCAGCAGTCAACGACAGGGCTCGTCGGGTGGCTACACCTTC. Protein sequence: CASSQRQGSSGGYTF.

V is TRBV19 and J is TRBJ2-3; TRBD1 agrees at 7 bases. Germline V CDR1 and CDR2: LNHDA, SQIVND (reference sequence). This CDR3 is 16 amino acids long. The junction had 13 bases not matched to a gene; V was cut back by 7 bases and J by 3 bases. CDR3 in DNA: TGTGCCAGTACCTCGTCTCAGGGGGAAGGGACAGATACGCAGTATTTT. Translated, it gives CASTSSQGEGTDTQYF.